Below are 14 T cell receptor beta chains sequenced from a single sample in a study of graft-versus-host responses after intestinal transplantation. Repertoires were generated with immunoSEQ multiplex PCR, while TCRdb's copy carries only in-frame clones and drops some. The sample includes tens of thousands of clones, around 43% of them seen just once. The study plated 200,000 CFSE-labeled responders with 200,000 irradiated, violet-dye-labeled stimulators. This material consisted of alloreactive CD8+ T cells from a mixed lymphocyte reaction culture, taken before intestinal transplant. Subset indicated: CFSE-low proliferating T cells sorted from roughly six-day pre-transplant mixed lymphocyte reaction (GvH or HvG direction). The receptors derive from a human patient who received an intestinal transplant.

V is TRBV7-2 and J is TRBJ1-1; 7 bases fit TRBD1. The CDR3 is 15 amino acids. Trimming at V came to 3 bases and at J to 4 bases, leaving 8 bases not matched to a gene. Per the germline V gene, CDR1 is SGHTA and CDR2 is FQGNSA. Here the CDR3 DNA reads TGTGCCAGCAGCTTGGGAGAAGGGGGCATCACTGAAGCTTTCTTT. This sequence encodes CASSLGEGGITEAFF.

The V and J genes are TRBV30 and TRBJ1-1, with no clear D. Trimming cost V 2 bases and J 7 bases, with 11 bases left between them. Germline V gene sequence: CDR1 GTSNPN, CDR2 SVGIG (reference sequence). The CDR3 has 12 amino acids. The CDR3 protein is CAWSSIEGEAFF. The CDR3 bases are TGTGCCTGGAGTAGTATTGAGGGTGAAGCTTTCTTT.

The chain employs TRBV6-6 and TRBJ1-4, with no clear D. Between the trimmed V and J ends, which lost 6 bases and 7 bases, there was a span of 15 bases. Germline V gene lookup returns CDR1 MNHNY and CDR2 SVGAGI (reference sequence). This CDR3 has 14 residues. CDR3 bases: TGTGCCAGCAGGAACGGCATAGCCAGTGAAAAACTGTTTTTT. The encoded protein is CASRNGIASEKLFF.

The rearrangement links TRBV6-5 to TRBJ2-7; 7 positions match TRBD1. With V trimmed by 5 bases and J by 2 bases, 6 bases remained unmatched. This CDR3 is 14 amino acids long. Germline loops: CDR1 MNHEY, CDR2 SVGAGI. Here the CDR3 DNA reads TGTGCCAGCAGTATTTTGACAGGGCCCTACGAGCAGTACTTC. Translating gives CASSILTGPYEQYF.

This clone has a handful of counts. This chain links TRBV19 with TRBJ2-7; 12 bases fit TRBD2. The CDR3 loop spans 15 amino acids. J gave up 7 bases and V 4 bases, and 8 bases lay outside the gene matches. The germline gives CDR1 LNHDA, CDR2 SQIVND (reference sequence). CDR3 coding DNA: TGTGCCAGTAGTAGATCGACTAGCGGGAGCCCTGAGCAGTACTTC. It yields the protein CASSRSTSGSPEQYF.

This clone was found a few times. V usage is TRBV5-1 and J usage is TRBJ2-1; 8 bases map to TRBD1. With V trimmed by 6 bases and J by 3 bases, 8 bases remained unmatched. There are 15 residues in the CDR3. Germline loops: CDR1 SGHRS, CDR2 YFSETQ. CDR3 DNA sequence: TGCGCCAGCAATCAGGGGGCTAGCGTCTACAATGAGCAGTTCTTC. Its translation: CASNQGASVYNEQFF.

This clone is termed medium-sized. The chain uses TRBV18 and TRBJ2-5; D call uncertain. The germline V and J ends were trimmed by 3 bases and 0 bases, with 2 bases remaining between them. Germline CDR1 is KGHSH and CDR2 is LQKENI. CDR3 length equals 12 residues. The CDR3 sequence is CASSPNQETQYF. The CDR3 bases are TGTGCCAGCTCACCCAACCAAGAGACCCAGTACTTC. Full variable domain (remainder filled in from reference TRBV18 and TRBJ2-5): NAGVMQNPRHLVRRRGQEARLRCSPMKGHSHVYWYRQLPEEGLKFMVYLQKENIIDESGMPKERFSAEFPKEGPSILRIQQVVRGDSAAYFCASSPNQETQYFGPGTRLLVL.

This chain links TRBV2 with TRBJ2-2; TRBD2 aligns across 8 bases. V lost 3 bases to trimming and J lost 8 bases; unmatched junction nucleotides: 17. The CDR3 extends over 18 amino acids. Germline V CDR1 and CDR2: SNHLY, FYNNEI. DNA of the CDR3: TGTGCCAGCAGTGACCCGAAAGCCGCAGCGGGAGTTGGGGGGGAGCTGTTTTTT. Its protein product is CASSDPKAAAGVGGELFF.

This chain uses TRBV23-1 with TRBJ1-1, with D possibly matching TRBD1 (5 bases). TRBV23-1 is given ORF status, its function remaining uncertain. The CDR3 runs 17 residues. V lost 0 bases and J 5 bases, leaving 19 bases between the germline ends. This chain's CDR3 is CASSQSYHQGEGTEAFF. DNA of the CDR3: TGCGCCAGCAGTCAATCCTACCATCAGGGAGAGGGTACTGAAGCTTTCTTT.

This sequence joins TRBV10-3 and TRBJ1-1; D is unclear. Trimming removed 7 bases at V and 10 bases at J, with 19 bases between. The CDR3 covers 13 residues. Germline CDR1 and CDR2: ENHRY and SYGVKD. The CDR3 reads CAINNIPQEGAFF. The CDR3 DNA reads TGTGCCATCAATAACATCCCCCAGGAGGGAGCTTTCTTT.

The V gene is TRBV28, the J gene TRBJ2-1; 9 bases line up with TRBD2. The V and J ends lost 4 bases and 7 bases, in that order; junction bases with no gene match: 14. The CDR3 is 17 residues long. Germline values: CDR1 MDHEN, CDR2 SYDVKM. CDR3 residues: CASSSLEGLAGWNEQFF. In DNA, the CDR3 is TGTGCCAGCAGTTCGCTTGAGGGACTAGCCGGGTGGAATGAGCAGTTCTTC.

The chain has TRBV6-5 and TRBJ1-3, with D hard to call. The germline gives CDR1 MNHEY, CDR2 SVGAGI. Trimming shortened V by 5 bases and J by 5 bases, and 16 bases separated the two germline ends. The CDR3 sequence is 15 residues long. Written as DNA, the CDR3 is TGTGCCAGCAGTCCGCGACCGTCCTCCAGAAACACCATATATTTT. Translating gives CASSPRPSSRNTIYF.

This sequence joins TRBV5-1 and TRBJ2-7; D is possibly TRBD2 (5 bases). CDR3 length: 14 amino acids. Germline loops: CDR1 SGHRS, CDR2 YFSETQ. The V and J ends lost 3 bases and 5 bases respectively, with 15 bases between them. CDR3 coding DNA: TGCGCCAGCAGCTCGAGGGCAGCTGCAGACGAGCAGTACTTC. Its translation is CASSSRAAADEQYF. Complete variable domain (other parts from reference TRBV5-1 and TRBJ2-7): KAGVTQTPRYLIKTRGQQVTLSCSPISGHRSVSWYQQTPGQGLQFLFEYFSETQRNKGNFPGRFSGRQFSNSRSEMNVSTLELGDSALYLCASSSRAAADEQYFGPGTRLTVT.

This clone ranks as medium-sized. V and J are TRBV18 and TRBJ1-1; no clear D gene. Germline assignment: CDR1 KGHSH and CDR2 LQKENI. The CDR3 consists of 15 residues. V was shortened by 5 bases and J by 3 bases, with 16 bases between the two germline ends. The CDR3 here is CASSGRHPADTEAFF. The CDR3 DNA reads TGTGCCAGCTCAGGTCGACATCCCGCGGACACTGAAGCTTTCTTT. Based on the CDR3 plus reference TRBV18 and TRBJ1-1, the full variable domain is NAGVMQNPRHLVRRRGQEARLRCSPMKGHSHVYWYRQLPEEGLKFMVYLQKENIIDESGMPKERFSAEFPKEGPSILRIQQVVRGDSAAYFCASSGRHPADTEAFFGQGTRLTVV.